The 20 T cell receptor beta chains listed next were all sequenced from one sample in a study of blood T cell repertoires in COVID-19. Only in-frame clones appear in the TCRdb table, and some are missing; sequencing was by immunoSEQ multiplex PCR. The table shows 180,000 or so clones, with 87% occurring only once. The source material was peripheral blood. These receptor sequences come from a woman in her forties or fifties with acute or convalescent COVID-19.

The rearrangement uses TRBV19 and TRBJ1-6; D is undetermined. Germline-derived CDR1 and CDR2 are LNHDA and SQIVND (reference sequence). Trimming cost V 2 bases and J 13 bases, with 12 bases left between them. The CDR3 has 13 amino acids. CDR3 region: CASSIKEGSPLHF. The CDR3 DNA sequence: TGTGCCAGTAGTATAAAGGAGGGATCGCCCCTCCACTTT.

This clone has only one observation. This rearrangement joins TRBV19 to TRBJ2-1; 9 bases align to TRBD1. The V and J ends lost 6 bases and 4 bases, in that order; junction bases with no gene match: 7. Germline loops: CDR1 LNHDA, CDR2 SQIVND (reference sequence). The CDR3 length is 15 residues. Written as DNA, the CDR3 is TGTGCCAGTAGCCCTCCGGGACAGGGTTACAATGAGCAGTTCTTC. Its protein product is CASSPPGQGYNEQFF.

The chain couples TRBV5-4 to TRBJ1-2; D perhaps matches TRBD1 (5 bases). Looked up from germline, CDR1 is SGHNT and CDR2 is YYREEE (reference sequence). V was trimmed by 1 base and J by 6 bases, leaving 7 bases between them. The CDR3 is 12 residues long. CDR3 nucleotide sequence: TGTGCCAGCAGCTTGTCCAGGGATGGCTACACCTTC. Translation: CASSLSRDGYTF.

DNA for the CDR3: TGTGCCAGCAGCTTGCCAGGGGGCTATGGCTACACCTTC. Translation gives CASSLPGGYGYTF. V usage is TRBV7-3 and J usage is TRBJ1-2, with 7 bases aligning to TRBD1. Trimming cost V 3 bases and J 4 bases; bases outside gene matches: 2. Per the germline V gene, CDR1 is SGHTA and CDR2 is FQGTGA. The CDR3 has 13 residues. The variable domain in full, completed from reference TRBV7-3 and TRBJ1-2, reads GAGVSQTPSNKVTEKGKYVELRCDPISGHTALYWYRQSLGQGPEFLIYFQGTGAADDSGLPNDRFFAVRPEGSVSTLKIQRTERGDSAVYLCASSLPGGYGYTFGSGTRLTVV.

The rearrangement uses TRBV19 and TRBJ2-2; 8 nucleotides line up with TRBD1. V lost 5 bases, J lost 1 base, and 6 bases stayed unmatched. The CDR3 totals 16 residues. Germline V CDR1 and CDR2: LNHDA, SQIVND (reference sequence). CDR3 nucleotide sequence: TGTGCCAGTAGTGGACGGACAGGGCTGAACACCGGGGAGCTGTTTTTT. This encodes CASSGRTGLNTGELFF.

The chain uses TRBV19 and TRBJ2-2; tentative D call: TRBD2 (7 bases). V was shortened by 2 bases and J by 1 base, with 14 bases between the two germline ends. From germline, CDR1 is LNHDA and CDR2 SQIVND (reference sequence). This CDR3 is built from 17 residues. Here the CDR3 reads CASSISGASGNTGELFF. The CDR3 nucleotides read TGTGCCAGTAGTATATCGGGGGCTAGCGGGAACACCGGGGAGCTGTTTTTT.

V and J are TRBV6-5 and TRBJ1-2, with no clear D. CDR1 and CDR2 (germline): MNHEY, SVGAGI. The CDR3 contains 12 residues. The V end was cut by 6 bases, the J end by 4 bases, with 9 bases between. The CDR3 protein is CASSRKAYGYTF. CDR3 DNA sequence: TGTGCCAGCAGCAGGAAGGCCTATGGCTACACCTTC.

DNA for the CDR3: TGTGCCATCAGGAGCCACAGAGGACAGGGGAGCACCGGGGAGCTGTTTTTT. Protein: CAIRSHRGQGSTGELFF. This rearrangement joins TRBV10-3 to TRBJ2-2, with 9 bases that match TRBD1. Germline V gene data show CDR1 as ENHRY and CDR2 as SYGVKD. The CDR3 length is 17 residues. The V segment lost 6 bases and the J segment 4 bases; nucleotides outside the gene matches: 12.

This clone was picked up a small number of times. The chain uses TRBV30 and TRBJ2-1; the match to TRBD2 covers 11 bases. This CDR3 contains 13 residues. V was clipped by 3 bases and J by 10 bases; unmatched bases: 5. Germline V gene lookup returns CDR1 GTSNPN and CDR2 SVGIG (reference sequence). The CDR3 region is CAWSLAGGWEQFF. DNA of the CDR3: TGTGCCTGGAGCCTAGCGGGGGGCTGGGAGCAGTTCTTC. The full variable domain, in which reference TRBV30 and TRBJ2-1 provide the parts outside the CDR3, is SQTIHQWPATLVQPVGSPLSLECTVEGTSNPNLYWYRQAAGRGLQLLFYSVGIGQISSEVPQNLSASRPQDRQFILSSKKLLLSDSGFYLCAWSLAGGWEQFFGPGTRLTVL.

The chain is built from TRBV10-1 and TRBJ2-7, with 8 bases lining up with TRBD1. Germline V gene sequence: CDR1 WNHNN, CDR2 SYGVQD (reference sequence). This CDR3 has 15 amino acids. Trimming removed 4 bases from V and 1 base from J; junction bases left unmatched: 6. The CDR3 coding sequence is TGCGCCAGCAGTGTAGGACAGGGTGGGTCCTACGAGCAGTACTTC. Translation gives CASSVGQGGSYEQYF.

The V gene is TRBV30, the J gene TRBJ1-4; D may be TRBD1 (6 bases). V was cut by 3 bases and J by 6 bases, with 17 bases left in between. Germline V lookup: CDR1 GTSNPN, CDR2 SVGIG (reference sequence). The CDR3 has 15 residues. The DNA for the CDR3 is TGTGCCTGGAGATTTCCGGGGGGGGCTTATGAAAAACTGTTTTTT. It codes for CAWRFPGGAYEKLFF.

The chain carries TRBV5-1 and TRBJ2-2; 8 bases align to TRBD1. Trimming took 4 bases from V and 5 from J; bases not matched to a gene: 7. The CDR3 has 15 residues. Germline CDR1 reads SGHRS; CDR2 reads YFSETQ. In DNA form, the CDR3 reads TGCGCCAGCAGCCCTGGACAGGGTAGGACCGGGGAGCTGTTTTTT. This gives the protein CASSPGQGRTGELFF.

The rearrangement links TRBV9 to TRBJ1-6; 11 bases map to TRBD1. The CDR3 extends over 14 amino acids. After removal of 0 bases from V and 16 bases from J, the junction contained 6 bases not matched to a gene. The germline CDR1 and CDR2 sequences are SGDLS and YYNGEE. This CDR3 reads CASSVEGQGVWLHF. The CDR3 DNA follows: TGTGCCAGCAGCGTAGAGGGACAGGGGGTATGGCTCCACTTT.

This clone showed up just a few times. Other DNA variants within this sample encode the same CDR3. The gene calls are TRBV27 and TRBJ2-7; D is perhaps TRBD1 (5 bases). Germline V gene sequence: CDR1 MNHEY, CDR2 SMNVEV (reference sequence). This CDR3 spans 14 amino acids. The germline V and J ends were trimmed by 4 bases and 1 base, with 11 bases remaining between them. The CDR3 DNA sequence: TGTGCCAGCAGTTCCACAGGTTCGTCCTACGAGCAGTACTTC. Protein product: CASSSTGSSYEQYF.

The chain employs TRBV6-6 and TRBJ1-5, with 7 bases lining up with TRBD1. This CDR3 region has 15 residues. Trimming at V came to 2 bases and at J to 4 bases, leaving 5 bases not matched to a gene. The germline V gene has CDR1 MNHNY and CDR2 SVGAGI (reference sequence). As DNA, the CDR3 is TGTGCCAGCAGTTACAAGGGGGCGGATAATCAGCCCCAGCATTTT. Translating gives CASSYKGADNQPQHF.

This clone was seen just once. The V gene is TRBV27, the J gene TRBJ2-7, with a possible D match to TRBD2 (6 bases). Germline CDR1 is MNHEY and CDR2 is SMNVEV (reference sequence). Trimming took 7 bases from V and 0 from J, leaving 13 bases between them. The CDR3 contains 14 residues. CDR3 in DNA: TGTGCCAGCAAGGCGGGATTTAGCTCCTACGAGCAGTACTTC. Protein: CASKAGFSSYEQYF.

The chain employs TRBV5-1 and TRBJ1-1; a weak D match, TRBD1 (6 bases). CDR1 is SGHRS and CDR2 is YFSETQ in the germline V gene. Trimming pared 1 base from V and 5 bases from J, leaving 12 bases between. The length of the CDR3 is 14 residues. The CDR3 sequence is CASSLTGSQTEAFF. The CDR3, as DNA: TGCGCCAGCAGCTTGACAGGGTCGCAAACTGAAGCTTTCTTT.

J is TRBJ2-7 and V is TRBV6-5; 7 bases map to TRBD1. V gave up 8 bases and J gave up 8 bases; unmatched junction bases: 15. Germline V gene sequence: CDR1 MNHEY, CDR2 SVGAGI. The length of the CDR3 is 14 residues. CDR3 amino acids: CASGLDRTSTKQYF. Written as DNA, the CDR3 is TGTGCCAGCGGGTTGGACAGGACCTCTACAAAGCAGTACTTC.

V is TRBV18 and J is TRBJ2-7; TRBD2 matches at 7 bases. CDR1 is KGHSH, CDR2 LQKENI, per germline. V shed 9 bases, J shed 0 bases, and the junction held 8 bases outside the gene matches. The CDR3 is made up of 14 amino acids. In DNA, the CDR3 is TGTGCCAGTTCTTCCGCGGGGGACTCCTACGAGCAGTACTTC. Amino acids: CASSSAGDSYEQYF.

J is TRBJ1-3 and V is TRBV6-1; 7 nucleotides match TRBD1. V lost 3 bases, J lost 5 bases, and 7 bases stayed unmatched. From germline, CDR1 is MNHNS and CDR2 SASEGT. This CDR3 contains 15 residues. The CDR3 region has the DNA TGTGCCAGCAGTGAGTCCCAGGGGGATAGAAACACCATATATTTT. This encodes CASSESQGDRNTIYF.